This passage covers 23 T cell receptor beta chains from one sample sequenced in a study of identical twins. TCRdb called the 5' RACE reads again in MiXCR, with one record for every CDR3 protein. The sample comprises about 450,000 distinct CDR3 sequences, about a fifth of which are singletons, and 9.5% to 15% rests with the top ten. What was sequenced was naive T cells sorted from blood. These receptors originate from a man over 45 in good health.

This clonotype was recorded many times. The chain is built from TRBV5-1 and TRBJ1-1; the D gene is possibly TRBD1 (6 bases). Germline V lookup: CDR1 SGHRS, CDR2 YFSETQ. With 4 bases removed from V and 8 bases from J, the gap between germline ends came to 27 bases. This CDR3 comprises 17 residues. This CDR3 is CASSPGQRTFVSPEAFF. DNA for the CDR3: TGCGCCAGCAGCCCCGGACAGAGGACCTTCGTGAGCCCGGAAGCTTTCTTT. The full variable domain, its missing parts supplied by reference TRBV5-1 and TRBJ1-1, is KAGVTQTPRYLIKTRGQQVTLSCSPISGHRSVSWYQQTPGQGLQFLFEYFSETQRNKGNFPGRFSGRQFSNSRSEMNVSTLELGDSALYLCASSPGQRTFVSPEAFFGQGTRLTVV.

The chain has TRBV27 and TRBJ2-3; 11 bases align to TRBD2. Looked up from germline, CDR1 is MNHEY and CDR2 is SMNVEV (reference sequence). CDR3 length: 22 residues. Losses at the gene ends were 1 base for V and 3 bases for J; bases not matched to a gene: 21. The CDR3 protein is CASSLWGKDFTSGGLGTDTQYF. In DNA, the CDR3 is TGTGCCAGCAGTTTATGGGGGAAGGATTTTACTAGCGGGGGCCTCGGGACAGATACGCAGTATTTT.

This rearrangement joins TRBV29-1 to TRBJ1-4; D unresolved. CDR1 SQVTM and CDR2 ANQGSEA come from the germline V gene. CDR3 length: 14 amino acids. V shed 4 bases and J shed 0 bases, with 9 bases lying between them. The CDR3, as DNA: TGCAGCGTTGCGCGGGTCTCAACTAATGAAAAACTGTTTTTT. Translated, it gives CSVARVSTNEKLFF.

In its sample, this clonotype was seen once. The V gene is TRBV30, the J gene TRBJ2-2, with a weak D call TRBD1 (6 bases). CDR1 GTSNPN and CDR2 SVGIG come from the germline V gene (reference sequence). The V and J ends lost 0 bases and 3 bases respectively, with 14 bases between them. CDR3 size: 16 residues. This CDR3 is CAWSVPQGRDTGELFF. CDR3 bases: TGTGCCTGGAGTGTCCCACAGGGTCGGGACACCGGGGAGCTGTTTTTT.

This clonotype came up many times. This chain uses TRBV7-8 with TRBJ1-5, with D tentatively TRBD1 (5 bases). There are 15 residues in the CDR3. Germline values: CDR1 SGHVS, CDR2 FQNEAQ. Trimming shortened V by 2 bases and J by 0 bases, and 8 bases separated the two germline ends. The DNA of the CDR3 is TGTGCCAGCAGCTTATCAGGGTATAGCAATCAGCCCCAGCATTTT. It translates to CASSLSGYSNQPQHF.

A few counts support this clonotype. The chain is built from TRBV11-2 and TRBJ2-7; D gene unclear. The CDR3 consists of 14 residues. Trimming removed 1 base at V and 0 bases at J, with 7 bases between. Germline assignment: CDR1 SGHAT and CDR2 FQNNGV. This CDR3 reads CASSLGIGSYEQYF. The CDR3 DNA reads as TGTGCCAGCAGCTTAGGTATAGGCTCCTACGAGCAGTACTTC.

This clonotype was seen only a few times. The chain couples TRBV7-2 to TRBJ1-2; D unclear. The germline V and J ends were trimmed by 1 base and 4 bases, with 10 bases remaining between them. Germline lookup yields CDR1 SGHTA and CDR2 FQGNSA. The CDR3 is 14 amino acids. For the CDR3, the DNA is TGTGCCAGCAGCTTAGACGATTTGGCCTATGGCTACACCTTC. Amino acid sequence: CASSLDDLAYGYTF.

This rearrangement joins TRBV4-1 to TRBJ2-7; D remains unclear. CDR1 MGHRA and CDR2 YSYEKL come from the germline V gene. V lost 0 bases, J lost 3 bases, and 3 bases lay in between. The CDR3 loop spans 12 amino acids. The chain's CDR3 is CASSQDRYEQYF. The DNA for the CDR3 is TGCGCCAGCAGCCAAGATCGCTACGAGCAGTACTTC.

The V call is TRBV7-9, the J call TRBJ2-7; TRBD1 or TRBD2 may be the D gene (5 bases each). Deletions cut 4 bases from V and 1 base from J, with 14 bases between. Per the germline V gene, CDR1 is SEHNR and CDR2 is FQNEAQ (reference sequence). This CDR3 is 15 amino acids long. The CDR3 reads CASSSGRSGSYEQYF. DNA for the CDR3: TGTGCCAGCAGCTCGGGACGGAGCGGATCCTACGAGCAGTACTTC.

In this sample, this clonotype turned up many times. The chain recombines TRBV4-2 with TRBJ1-5, with TRBD1 matching over 10 bases. Germline CDR1 reads LGHNA; CDR2 reads YNFKEQ. The J segment lost 2 bases and the V segment lost 3 bases, leaving 10 bases of the junction unmatched. This CDR3 has 18 amino acids. DNA of the CDR3: TGTGCCAGCAGCCAGTCCCCGGCCGGGACAGGGGGCAATCAGCCCCAGCATTTT. It codes for CASSQSPAGTGGNQPQHF.

The V call is TRBV20-1, the J call TRBJ1-1; D might be TRBD1 (5 bases). The CDR3 covers 15 residues. Germline V gene data show CDR1 as DFQATT and CDR2 as SNEGSKA (reference sequence). The V gene lost 0 bases and the J gene lost 4 bases, with 15 bases spanning the gap. The CDR3 here is CSARDSRGVGTEAFF. CDR3 bases: TGCAGTGCTAGAGATTCGAGGGGTGTGGGCACTGAAGCTTTCTTT.

Ten or more counts support this clonotype. The J gene is TRBJ2-5, the V gene TRBV29-1; D perhaps matches TRBD2 (6 bases). Trimming cost V 6 bases and J 2 bases, with 10 bases left between them. CDR3 size: 12 residues. The germline gives CDR1 SQVTM, CDR2 ANQGSEA. The CDR3 DNA is TGCAGCGTGGGGGACTCGCAAGAGACCCAGTACTTC. Protein sequence: CSVGDSQETQYF.

This clonotype was counted many times. J is TRBJ2-1 and V is TRBV12-3 or TRBV12-4; no firm D call. The CDR3 runs 13 residues. The germline V and J ends were trimmed by 4 bases and 9 bases, with 13 bases remaining between them. In DNA, the CDR3 is TGTGCCAGCAGTTATGGTGGCTCAGTTGAGCAGTTCTTC. This encodes CASSYGGSVEQFF.

This chain joins TRBV7-9 and TRBJ1-6; no firm D call. CDR3 length: 16 amino acids. Trimming removed 4 bases at V and 0 bases at J, with 10 bases between. Germline values: CDR1 SEHNR, CDR2 FQNEAQ (reference sequence). CDR3: CASSSPTSSYNSPLHF. The CDR3 coding sequence is TGTGCCAGCAGCTCCCCCACCAGCTCCTATAATTCACCCCTCCACTTT.

This clonotype was seen a handful of times. V is TRBV27 and J is TRBJ2-4; TRBD1 aligns across 7 bases. With V trimmed by 5 bases and J by 0 bases, 13 bases remained unmatched. Germline V gene sequence: CDR1 MNHEY, CDR2 SMNVEV (reference sequence). The CDR3 runs 18 residues. Written as DNA, the CDR3 is TGTGCCAGCAGTACCGGGACAGCGGCCGACCTAGCCAAAAACATTCAGTACTTC. It codes for CASSTGTAADLAKNIQYF.

This clonotype showed up many times. This rearrangement joins TRBV12-3 or TRBV12-4 to TRBJ2-5, with 9 positions matching TRBD2. The CDR3 has 14 residues. J lost 1 base, V lost 8 bases, and 5 bases had no gene match. The CDR3 here is CASSKRGVQETQYF. DNA for the CDR3: TGTGCCAGCTCTAAGCGGGGGGTCCAAGAGACCCAGTACTTC.

This clonotype was detected only a few times. The chain employs TRBV12-3 or TRBV12-4 and TRBJ2-5, with D possibly TRBD1 on 5 matching bases. The CDR3 extends over 13 amino acids. Trimming took off 2 bases at V and 2 bases at J, with 6 bases between the two ends. The CDR3 region is CASSLKGQETQYF. In nucleotides, the CDR3 is TGTGCCAGCAGTTTAAAGGGGCAAGAGACCCAGTACTTC.

The rearrangement links TRBV27 to TRBJ2-5, with 14 bases aligning to TRBD2. This CDR3 is built from 17 residues. The germline V gene has CDR1 MNHEY and CDR2 SMNVEV (reference sequence). The J segment lost 0 bases and the V segment lost 2 bases, leaving 2 bases of the junction unmatched. CDR3 nucleotides: TGTGCCAGCAGTTTAGGGACTAGCGGGAGTGACCAAGAGACCCAGTACTTC. As protein: CASSLGTSGSDQETQYF.

This clonotype was counted many times. The rearrangement joins TRBV27 to TRBJ2-1; D not resolved. V was cut by 3 bases and J by 6 bases, with 9 bases left in between. This CDR3 is built from 13 residues. Germline V gene lookup returns CDR1 MNHEY and CDR2 SMNVEV (reference sequence). CDR3 region: CASSFSWFNEQFF. The CDR3 bases are TGTGCCAGCAGTTTCTCCTGGTTCAATGAGCAGTTCTTC.

This clonotype was seen repeatedly, ten times or more. The chain uses TRBV12-3 or TRBV12-4 and TRBJ1-5; 8 nucleotides match TRBD1. The junction had 8 bases not matched to a gene; V was cut back by 6 bases and J by 7 bases. This CDR3 is built from 14 residues. The CDR3 DNA reads as TGTGCCAGCAGGGACAGGGCGATGGGGCAGCCCCAGCATTTT. It translates to CASRDRAMGQPQHF.

This clonotype occurred a few times. The genes are TRBV7-2 and TRBJ1-2; 7 bases align to TRBD1. This CDR3 comprises 14 residues. Germline assignment: CDR1 SGHTA and CDR2 FQGNSA. V shed 0 bases, J shed 6 bases, and the junction held 4 bases outside the gene matches. The CDR3 DNA reads as TGTGCCAGCAGCTTAGCGTGGGACAGAGATGGCTACACCTTC. It specifies CASSLAWDRDGYTF. Supplemented by reference TRBV7-2 and TRBJ1-2, the full variable domain reads GAGVSQSPSNKVTEKGKDVELRCDPISGHTALYWYRQSLGQGLEFLIYFQGNSAPDKSGLPSDRFSAERTGGSVSTLTIQRTQQEDSAVYLCASSLAWDRDGYTFGSGTRLTVV.

This clonotype was detected many times. This chain connects TRBV7-2 to TRBJ1-1, with no clear D. The CDR3 contains 12 residues. V was cut by 5 bases and J by 0 bases, with 4 bases left in between. The germline CDR1 and CDR2 sequences are SGHTA and FQGNSA. The CDR3 nucleotides are TGTGCCAGCAGCCGCTTGAACACTGAAGCTTTCTTT. Translating it yields CASSRLNTEAFF. The complete variable domain, with remaining parts taken from reference TRBV7-2 and TRBJ1-1, reads GAGVSQSPSNKVTEKGKDVELRCDPISGHTALYWYRQSLGQGLEFLIYFQGNSAPDKSGLPSDRFSAERTGGSVSTLTIQRTQQEDSAVYLCASSRLNTEAFFGQGTRLTVV.

The gene calls are TRBV4-3 and TRBJ2-7; D perhaps matches TRBD1 (6 bases). Trimming stripped 0 bases from V and 2 bases from J, with 11 bases between. The V gene's germline CDR1 is LGHNA and CDR2 YSLEER. This CDR3 comprises 15 residues. The CDR3 region is CASSQDPQGAYEQYF. The CDR3 DNA reads TGCGCCAGCAGCCAAGATCCACAGGGTGCCTACGAGCAGTACTTC.